The entry below gives a single TCR beta chain sequence along with its context. The entry originates in a study of blood T cell repertoires in COVID-19. Study in general: Sites across the United States, Italy and Spain contributed samples from acute and convalescent COVID-19.

CDR3 size: 13 residues. Germline lookup yields CDR1 SNHLY and CDR2 FYNNEI. V was trimmed by 4 bases and J by 3 bases, leaving 10 bases between them. Only in-frame clones appear in the TCRdb table, and some are missing; sequencing was by immunoSEQ multiplex PCR. Here the sample spans about 62,000 clones, approximately 79% being singletons. The V gene is TRBV2, the J gene TRBJ2-7; D not resolved. Input material: peripheral blood. The source of this sequence is an elderly woman with active or convalescent COVID-19. The CDR3 sequence: CASSARLDYEQYF. The CDR3 DNA sequence: TGTGCCAGCAGTGCTCGGCTAGACTACGAGCAGTACTTC.